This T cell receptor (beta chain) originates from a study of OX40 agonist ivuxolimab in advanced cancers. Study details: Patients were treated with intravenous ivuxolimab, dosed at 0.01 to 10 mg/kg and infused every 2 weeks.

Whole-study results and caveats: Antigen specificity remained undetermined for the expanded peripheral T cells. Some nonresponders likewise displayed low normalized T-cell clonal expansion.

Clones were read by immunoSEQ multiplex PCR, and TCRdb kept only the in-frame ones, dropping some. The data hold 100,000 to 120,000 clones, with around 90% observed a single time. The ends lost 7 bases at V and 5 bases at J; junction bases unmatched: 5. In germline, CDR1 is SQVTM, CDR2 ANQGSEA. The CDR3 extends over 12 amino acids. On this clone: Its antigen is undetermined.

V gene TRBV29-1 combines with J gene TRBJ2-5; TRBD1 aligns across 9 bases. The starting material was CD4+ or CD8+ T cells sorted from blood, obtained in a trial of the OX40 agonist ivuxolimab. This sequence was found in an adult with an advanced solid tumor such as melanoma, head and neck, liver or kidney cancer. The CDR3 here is CSAYRGQETQYF. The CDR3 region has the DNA TGCAGCGCCTACAGGGGGCAGGAGACCCAGTACTTC.